Each of the 29 T cell receptor beta chains below was sequenced from the same sample in a study of T-cell memory formation after mild COVID-19. TCRdb used MiXCR to reprocess the 5' RACE reads, holding one entry per CDR3 protein. The repertoire consists of more than 120,000 distinct CDR3 sequences, with 15% to 20% occurring once and the leading ten covering around 2.5%. The material sequenced was PBMCs or a T cell subset sorted from them (not recorded which). The receptors stem from an adult woman who had mild COVID-19 (a few samples of this study predate the infection). Cell type and time point are not known.

The rearrangement joins TRBV18 to TRBJ2-3; no clear D. Trimming left V 1 base short and J 4 bases short, with 9 bases between. This CDR3 contains 14 residues. Germline assignment: CDR1 KGHSH and CDR2 LQKENI. The DNA of the CDR3 is TGTGCCAGCTCACCACGTTTGACCCCAGATACGCAGTATTTT. Its translation: CASSPRLTPDTQYF.

In its sample, this clonotype was seen a few times. The chain recombines TRBV15 with TRBJ2-7; D may be TRBD1 (5 bases). V lost 0 bases and J lost 11, with 11 bases in between. From germline, CDR1 is LNHNV and CDR2 YYDKDF (reference sequence). This CDR3 is built from 12 residues. CDR3 sequence (DNA): TGTGCCACCAGCAGAGAAGCAGGGAAGAAGTACTTC. Protein sequence: CATSREAGKKYF.

The rearrangement joins TRBV6-5 to TRBJ1-6; 7 bases agree with TRBD1. V trimming: 7 bases; J trimming: 5 bases; junction bases outside the gene matches: 5. The CDR3 length is 14 residues. Germline CDR1 is MNHEY and CDR2 is SVGAGI. CDR3 nucleotides: TGTGCCAGCACCAAAGACAGGGATAATTCACCCCTCCACTTT. Protein product: CASTKDRDNSPLHF.

The chain uses TRBV5-1 and TRBJ1-6; D gene unclear. V lost 0 bases to trimming and J lost 8 bases, with 18 bases between them. Germline CDR1 SGHRS, CDR2 YFSETQ. The CDR3 spans 17 residues. This CDR3 reads CASSLDLGGSRDSPLHF. The CDR3 nucleotides read TGCGCCAGCAGCTTGGACCTCGGCGGATCACGAGATTCACCCCTCCACTTT.

In this sample, this clonotype turned up many times. The CDR3 DNA reads TGTGCCAGCAGCTGGGTGACCAGCTCCCAAGAGACCCAGTACTTC. This gives the protein CASSWVTSSQETQYF. V and J are TRBV12-3 or TRBV12-4 and TRBJ2-5, with D unclear. V was pared by 6 bases and J by 1 base, with 15 bases between. This CDR3 has 15 residues.

This clonotype was seen just once. This chain connects TRBV19 to TRBJ2-5; 10 bases map to TRBD1. With V trimmed by 6 bases and J by 1 base, 14 bases remained unmatched. The CDR3 sequence is 18 residues long. The germline CDR1 and CDR2 sequences are LNHDA and SQIVND (reference sequence). For the CDR3, the DNA is TGTGCCAGTAGCCGACCCCGGGACAGGGGCGGTATCCAAGAGACCCAGTACTTC. Its protein is CASSRPRDRGGIQETQYF.

The chain recombines TRBV12-3 or TRBV12-4 with TRBJ2-1, with TRBD2 identical over 8 bases. The CDR3 loop spans 15 amino acids. The J segment lost 7 bases and the V segment lost 8 bases, leaving 13 bases of the junction unmatched. In DNA form, the CDR3 reads TGTGCCAGCGTTCTTCCGGGGGGGCTGAGGAATGAGCAGTTCTTC. Residues: CASVLPGGLRNEQFF.

The J gene is TRBJ2-7, the V gene TRBV6-2 or TRBV6-3; 9 nucleotides line up with TRBD2. The trim removed 2 bases at V and 4 bases at J, leaving 18 bases unmatched. The CDR3 covers 19 residues. Per the germline V gene, CDR1 is MNHEY and CDR2 is SVGEGT. The CDR3 DNA reads TGTGCCAGCAGTTACGCCATGAGGGGGACTAGCCTGACGGGGTACGAGCAGTACTTC. It translates to CASSYAMRGTSLTGYEQYF.

As regards this clonotype: Mismatch with germline at one junction end may stem from a read error. The J gene is TRBJ1-1, the V gene TRBV6-1; D is uncertain. This CDR3 is 13 amino acids long. Germline V gene sequence: CDR1 MNHNS, CDR2 SASEGT. CDR3 protein: CASSEVSNTEALF. The CDR3 region has the DNA TGTGCCAGCAGTGAAGTCTCGAACACTGAAGCTTTATTT.

Concerning this clonotype itself: The junction differs from germline at one of its ends, possibly a read error. This sequence joins TRBV12-3 or TRBV12-4 and TRBJ2-1; D is perhaps TRBD1 (6 bases). This CDR3 has 13 amino acids. CDR3 nucleotide sequence: TGTGCCAGCAGTCCCCTCCTGACAGGCCCAAGGGGTTTC. Amino acid sequence: CASSPLLTGPRGF.

This clonotype was observed a few times. The chain links TRBV25-1 to TRBJ2-7, with D unclear. The germline CDR1 and CDR2 sequences are MGHDK and SYGVNS. The CDR3 runs 14 residues. The germline V and J ends were trimmed by 2 bases and 2 bases, with 10 bases remaining between them. CDR3 residues: CASSEHVTPYEQYF. For the CDR3, the DNA is TGTGCCAGCAGTGAACATGTTACCCCCTACGAGCAGTACTTC.

This clonotype showed up just a few times. The V gene is TRBV5-5, the J gene TRBJ1-5; D possibly corresponds to TRBD1 (5 bases). Per the germline V gene, CDR1 is SGHKS and CDR2 is YYEKEE (reference sequence). This CDR3 is 14 amino acids long. V lost 4 bases and J lost 1, with 9 bases in between. The CDR3 is CASSQGLSNQPQHF. For the CDR3, the DNA is TGTGCCAGCAGCCAGGGACTAAGCAATCAGCCCCAGCATTTT.

In this sample, this clonotype turned up a few times. The chain links TRBV24-1 to TRBJ2-1; D tentatively fits TRBD1 or TRBD2 (5 bases each). Germline V gene data show CDR1 as KGHDR and CDR2 as SFDVKD. The V and J ends lost 9 bases and 0 bases respectively, with 11 bases between them. The CDR3 has 14 amino acids. CDR3 protein: CATAAGGSYNEQFF. DNA for the CDR3: TGTGCCACCGCGGCTGGGGGCTCCTACAATGAGCAGTTCTTC.

V usage is TRBV6-5 and J usage is TRBJ2-7; the match to TRBD1 covers 7 bases. With V trimmed by 2 bases and J by 6 bases, 10 bases remained unmatched. The CDR3 extends over 15 amino acids. Germline CDR1 reads MNHEY; CDR2 reads SVGAGI. The DNA for the CDR3 is TGTGCCAGCAGTTACCGTAACAGGGGAAGGGGCGAGCAGTACTTC. Protein sequence: CASSYRNRGRGEQYF.

The chain carries TRBV4-1 and TRBJ2-7; tentatively, D is TRBD2 (6 bases). The CDR3 extends over 15 amino acids. With 5 bases removed from V and 6 bases from J, the gap between germline ends came to 20 bases. Germline-derived CDR1 and CDR2 are MGHRA and YSYEKL. CDR3 DNA sequence: TGCGCCAGCAGCGAAGTGACTAGTGGTTTGACCGAGCAGTACTTC. Its translation: CASSEVTSGLTEQYF.

The CDR3, as DNA: TGTGCCAGCAGTTTGGGGGGGCAGTGGGATACGCAGTATTTT. It yields the protein CASSLGGQWDTQYF. This chain uses TRBV12-3 or TRBV12-4 with TRBJ2-3; D possibly corresponds to TRBD2 (7 bases). Trimming pared 3 bases from V and 6 bases from J, leaving 13 bases between. This CDR3 is 14 amino acids long.

This clonotype has a single count. V usage is TRBV19 and J usage is TRBJ1-1; TRBD1 matches at 9 bases. The CDR3 loop spans 14 amino acids. The V and J ends lost 8 bases and 0 bases, in that order; junction bases with no gene match: 4. Germline V lookup: CDR1 LNHDA, CDR2 SQIVND (reference sequence). CDR3 in DNA: TGTGCCAGTCGGCGGGACAGGGTGAACACTGAAGCTTTCTTT. Protein product: CASRRDRVNTEAFF.

This clonotype occurred a few times. V is TRBV15 and J is TRBJ1-5; D ambiguous. The CDR3 length is 16 residues. Per germline, CDR1 LNHNV and CDR2 YYDKDF (reference sequence). The V end was cut by 0 bases, the J end by 0 bases, with 9 bases between. CDR3 residues: CATSRDRRNSNQPQHF. The CDR3 DNA sequence: TGTGCCACCAGCAGAGATAGGCGAAATAGCAATCAGCCCCAGCATTTT. The full variable domain, with the rest looked up from reference TRBV15 and TRBJ1-5, is DAMVIQNPRYQVTQFGKPVTLSCSQTLNHNVMYWYQQKSSQAPKLLFHYYDKDFNNEADTPDNFQSRRPNTSFCFLDIRSPGLGDTAMYLCATSRDRRNSNQPQHFGDGTRLSIL.

The V gene is TRBV5-1, the J gene TRBJ2-3; perhaps TRBD2 as D (6 bases). Trimming took off 0 bases at V and 0 bases at J, with 11 bases between the two ends. This CDR3 contains 16 residues. CDR1 and CDR2 from the germline V gene are SGHRS and YFSETQ. Here the CDR3 DNA reads TGCGCCAGCAGCTTGGCTATGGGGAGGAGCACAGATACGCAGTATTTT. As protein: CASSLAMGRSTDTQYF.

The chain recombines TRBV12-3 or TRBV12-4 with TRBJ1-2; 7 nucleotides match TRBD1. The junction had 8 bases not matched to a gene; V was cut back by 5 bases and J by 8 bases. The CDR3 length is 13 residues. CDR3 DNA sequence: TGTGCCAGCAGTCCTAATCAGGGGGTGGGCTACACCTTC. As protein: CASSPNQGVGYTF.

This chain joins TRBV5-1 and TRBJ2-7, with 9 bases fitting TRBD1. Germline CDR1 SGHRS, CDR2 YFSETQ. This CDR3 comprises 17 residues. J gave up 6 bases and V 2 bases, and 15 bases lay outside the gene matches. CDR3 in DNA: TGCGCCAGCAGCTTCACCGGGACAGGGAATTTTAACTCCGAGCAGTACTTC. Residues: CASSFTGTGNFNSEQYF.

Here the CDR3 reads CASSQDLQGAVDYNSPLHF. The CDR3 nucleotides read TGCGCCAGCAGCCAAGATCTCCAAGGGGCGGTCGACTATAATTCACCCCTCCACTTT. V and J are TRBV4-3 and TRBJ1-6; possible D gene TRBD1, 5 bases. CDR3 length: 19 residues. V lost 0 bases, J lost 3 bases, and 18 bases lay in between. Germline V CDR1 and CDR2: LGHNA, YSLEER.

The table lists this clonotype with a few counts. This chain uses TRBV7-2 with TRBJ2-7; tentatively, D is TRBD2 (6 bases). The V gene's germline CDR1 is SGHTA and CDR2 FQGNSA. The CDR3 sequence is 16 residues long. Trimming stripped 2 bases from V and 2 bases from J, with 16 bases between. CDR3 region: CASSLYPGEAPYEQYF. DNA of the CDR3: TGTGCCAGCAGCTTATACCCCGGGGAGGCTCCCTACGAGCAGTACTTC. Based on the CDR3 plus reference TRBV7-2 and TRBJ2-7, the full variable domain is GAGVSQSPSNKVTEKGKDVELRCDPISGHTALYWYRQSLGQGLEFLIYFQGNSAPDKSGLPSDRFSAERTGGSVSTLTIQRTQQEDSAVYLCASSLYPGEAPYEQYFGPGTRLTVT.

This chain connects TRBV20-1 to TRBJ2-2; perhaps TRBD1 as D (5 bases). CDR3 size: 18 residues. Germline V gene lookup returns CDR1 DFQATT and CDR2 SNEGSKA (reference sequence). V lost 3 bases and J 6 bases, leaving 26 bases between the germline ends. The CDR3 loop reads CSASPPMGLRMIAGELFF. The DNA for the CDR3 is TGCAGTGCTAGCCCGCCTATGGGGCTTCGGATGATCGCCGGGGAGCTGTTTTTT.

CDR3 in amino acids: CASSPWVGTEAFF. CDR3 DNA: TGCGCCAGCAGCCCTTGGGTGGGCACTGAAGCTTTCTTT. This chain connects TRBV5-1 to TRBJ1-1; no reliable D call. V was pared by 4 bases and J by 4 bases, with 11 bases between. This CDR3 is 13 amino acids long. Germline loops: CDR1 SGHRS, CDR2 YFSETQ. Drawing the rest from reference TRBV5-1 and TRBJ1-1, the complete variable domain is KAGVTQTPRYLIKTRGQQVTLSCSPISGHRSVSWYQQTPGQGLQFLFEYFSETQRNKGNFPGRFSGRQFSNSRSEMNVSTLELGDSALYLCASSPWVGTEAFFGQGTRLTVV.

The genes are TRBV4-1 and TRBJ2-1; 10 bases match TRBD2. The J segment lost 9 bases and the V segment lost 4 bases, leaving 9 bases of the junction unmatched. CDR1 MGHRA and CDR2 YSYEKL come from the germline V gene. This CDR3 comprises 15 residues. CDR3 nucleotides: TGCGCCAGCAGCCTGAGCGGGGGGGAAGTGAGTGAGCAGTTCTTC. It codes for CASSLSGGEVSEQFF.

This clonotype was picked up a small number of times. V gene TRBV4-1 combines with J gene TRBJ2-3, with D perhaps matching TRBD2 (6 bases). Germline loops: CDR1 MGHRA, CDR2 YSYEKL. The CDR3 length is 17 residues. Trimming removed 1 base from V and 3 bases from J, with 17 bases in between. CDR3 protein: CASSQVGWAGKTDTQYF. In nucleotides, the CDR3 is TGCGCCAGCAGCCAAGTGGGTTGGGCGGGGAAGACAGATACGCAGTATTTT.

This clonotype was detected a few times. The V call is TRBV4-1, the J call TRBJ1-2; D not resolved. Germline V lookup: CDR1 MGHRA, CDR2 YSYEKL. The CDR3 runs 15 residues. Trimming took off 8 bases at V and 0 bases at J, with 16 bases between the two ends. The CDR3 DNA reads as TGCGCCAGCTCCCCTGCGCTAGCTACTAACTATGGCTACACCTTC. Protein product: CASSPALATNYGYTF.

The chain couples TRBV28 to TRBJ1-3; D call uncertain. Germline lookup yields CDR1 MDHEN and CDR2 SYDVKM. Between the trimmed V and J ends, which lost 5 bases and 2 bases, there was a span of 13 bases. The CDR3 is 15 amino acids. The CDR3 protein is CASSPDLRTGNTIYF. DNA of the CDR3: TGTGCCAGCAGTCCTGACCTCAGGACTGGAAACACCATATATTTT.